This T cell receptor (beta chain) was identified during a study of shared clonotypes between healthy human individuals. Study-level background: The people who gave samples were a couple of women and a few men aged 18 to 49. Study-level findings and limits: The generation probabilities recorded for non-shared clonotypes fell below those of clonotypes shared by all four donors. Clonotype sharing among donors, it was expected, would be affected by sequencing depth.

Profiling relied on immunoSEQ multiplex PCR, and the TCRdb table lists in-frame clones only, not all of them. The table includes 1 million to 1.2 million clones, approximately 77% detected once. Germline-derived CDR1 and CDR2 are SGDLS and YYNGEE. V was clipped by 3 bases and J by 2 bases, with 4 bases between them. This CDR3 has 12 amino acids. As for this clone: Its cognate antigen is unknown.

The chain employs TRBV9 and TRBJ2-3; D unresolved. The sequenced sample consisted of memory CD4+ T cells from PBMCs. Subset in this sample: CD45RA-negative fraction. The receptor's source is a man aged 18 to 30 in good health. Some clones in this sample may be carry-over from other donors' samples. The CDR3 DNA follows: TGTGCCAGCAGCGGGTACACAGATACGCAGTATTTT. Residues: CASSGYTDTQYF.